Shown below are 11 T cell receptor beta chains from a single sample sequenced in a study of blood T cells in healthy people across ages. A second PCR of 7 to 11 cycles used a sample-barcoded 5' primer and a J-beta primer mix. TCRdb used MiXCR to reprocess the 5' RACE reads, holding one entry per CDR3 protein. The sample has about 1 million distinct CDR3 sequences, more than 40% seen once; the top ten hold about 20%. Input material: blood. The receptor source for this set is a woman in her sixties or seventies in good health.

The rearrangement uses TRBV6-2 or TRBV6-3 and TRBJ2-5; no clear D. This CDR3 is built from 14 residues. V shed 4 bases and J shed 2 bases, with 11 bases lying between them. Germline assignment: CDR1 MNHEY and CDR2 SVGEGT. The DNA of the CDR3 is TGTGCCAGCAGTTGGATGGACCGTCAAGAGACCCAGTACTTC. Translated, it gives CASSWMDRQETQYF.

The chain couples TRBV28 to TRBJ2-1, with no clear D. The CDR3 is made up of 13 amino acids. Germline loops: CDR1 MDHEN, CDR2 SYDVKM. Deletions cut 10 bases from V and 5 bases from J, with 15 bases between. CDR3 residues: CATREAGDNEQFF. The CDR3 bases are TGTGCCACTAGAGAGGCAGGAGACAATGAGCAGTTCTTC. Together with reference TRBV28 and TRBJ2-1, the CDR3 gives the full variable domain: DVKVTQSSRYLVKRTGEKVFLECVQDMDHENMFWYRQDPGLGLRLIYFSYDVKMKEKGDIPEGYSVSREKKERFSLILESASTNQTSMYLCATREAGDNEQFFGPGTRLTVL.

This clonotype was counted a few times. The chain has TRBV6-1 and TRBJ2-1, with D unclear. Trimming took off 2 bases at V and 6 bases at J, with 5 bases between the two ends. CDR3 length equals 12 residues. The germline CDR1 and CDR2 sequences are MNHNS and SASEGT. The CDR3 reads CASSEFINEQFF. The CDR3 DNA follows: TGTGCCAGCAGTGAATTTATCAATGAGCAGTTCTTC.

V gene TRBV20-1 combines with J gene TRBJ2-3; perhaps TRBD1 as D (6 bases). Germline V gene lookup returns CDR1 DFQATT and CDR2 SNEGSKA (reference sequence). V was cut by 5 bases and J by 0 bases, with 15 bases left in between. The CDR3 length is 15 residues. The CDR3 nucleotides read TGCAGTGCTGAGCCTGGGGGCGGGAGCACAGATACGCAGTATTTT. This translates into CSAEPGGGSTDTQYF.

The chain combines TRBV10-3 with TRBJ2-1; 7 bases are shared with TRBD1. This CDR3 contains 14 residues. J lost 0 bases, V lost 10 bases, and 6 bases had no gene match. The germline CDR1 and CDR2 sequences are ENHRY and SYGVKD. CDR3 region: CATTGPHSYNEQFF. The CDR3 region has the DNA TGTGCCACGACAGGGCCACACTCCTACAATGAGCAGTTCTTC.

The gene calls are TRBV12-3 or TRBV12-4 and TRBJ2-1, with a tentative D call TRBD2 (5 bases). This CDR3 has 12 residues. V dropped 5 bases and J dropped 9 bases, with 11 bases sitting between them. The CDR3: CASSPSGSEQFF. The CDR3 region has the DNA TGTGCCAGCAGTCCTTCTGGGAGTGAGCAGTTCTTC.

The chain recombines TRBV3-1 with TRBJ1-1; 7 nucleotides agree with TRBD1. Per germline, CDR1 LGHDT and CDR2 YNNKEL (reference sequence). The ends lost 3 bases at V and 3 bases at J; junction bases unmatched: 4. The CDR3 is 14 amino acids. The CDR3 coding sequence is TGTGCCAGCAGCCAGGATACAGGGGACACTGAAGCTTTCTTT. Amino acid sequence: CASSQDTGDTEAFF.

The rearrangement links TRBV10-3 to TRBJ2-1, with D perhaps TRBD1 (7 bases). Germline CDR1 reads ENHRY; CDR2 reads SYGVKD. V was clipped by 4 bases and J by 4 bases, with 11 bases between them. The length of the CDR3 is 14 residues. The CDR3 DNA reads as TGTGCCATCAGTGCAGGGGGGACTTACAATGAGCAGTTCTTC. Protein: CAISAGGTYNEQFF.

This clonotype was seen only a few times. V and J are TRBV7-3 and TRBJ2-3; TRBD2 is a possible D gene (5 bases). The V end was cut by 1 base, the J end by 0 bases, with 11 bases between. CDR1 and CDR2 from the germline V gene are SGHTA and FQGTGA. The CDR3 contains 16 residues. In DNA form, the CDR3 reads TGTGCCAGCAGCTTAAGTGGGCGGGCAAGCACAGATACGCAGTATTTT. Its translation is CASSLSGRASTDTQYF.

This clonotype turned up a few times. The chain uses TRBV9 and TRBJ2-7; 9 bases align to TRBD1. The J segment lost 2 bases and the V segment lost 0 bases, leaving 6 bases of the junction unmatched. The length of the CDR3 is 16 residues. Germline V gives CDR1 SGDLS, CDR2 YYNGEE. CDR3 loop: CASSVEKDRGPYEQYF. The DNA of the CDR3 is TGTGCCAGCAGCGTAGAAAAGGACAGGGGTCCCTACGAGCAGTACTTC.

The chain employs TRBV11-1 and TRBJ2-7, with a possible D match to TRBD2 (6 bases). Germline assignment: CDR1 SGHAT and CDR2 FQDESV (reference sequence). The ends were cut back, 3 bases at V and 3 bases at J, with 15 bases in the middle. The length of the CDR3 is 15 residues. This CDR3 is CASSLGPGLHYEQYF. The CDR3 DNA follows: TGTGCCAGCAGCTTGGGGCCGGGACTTCACTACGAGCAGTACTTC.